This T cell receptor (beta chain) appears in the sequencing data of a study of T cell repertoires in cytomegalovirus infection. The wider study: An indication of both CMV infection and matching HLA type came from public TCR beta signatures. Study-wide results and limits: It was HLA-C-restricted CMV-specific TCR beta clonotypes that dominated the response ex vivo.

TCRdb fed the reads into MiXCR, producing one record per CDR3 protein. The sample shows under 850,000 distinct CDR3 sequences, approximately 34% of them seen only once. Turning to this clonotype: Antigen unknown.

V lost 5 bases, J lost 8 bases, and 7 bases lay in between. This CDR3 spans 12 amino acids. Germline CDR1 and CDR2: MNHEY and SVGEGT. The TCR was taken from a human donor in good health (CMV status not recorded). Some clones in this sample may be carry-over from other donors' samples. The chain recombines TRBV6-2 or TRBV6-3 with TRBJ1-6; D unclear. The sample comprised PBMCs. The CDR3 coding sequence is TGTGCCAGCAGTATAAAACATTCACCCCTCCACTTT. Amino acid sequence: CASSIKHSPLHF.